Listed below are T cell receptor beta chains from one sample, sequenced in a study of T cell responses to AZD1222 COVID-19 vaccine. The protocol was immunoSEQ multiplex PCR, while the TCRdb copy is restricted to in-frame clones and leaves out a portion. The sample records about 110,000 clones, about 88% being singletons. The source material was peripheral blood, sampled on day 0 of AZD1222 vaccination. The receptor source for this set is an adult in good health. The CDR3 runs from the conserved cysteine through the conserved F or W. Fields, in order: D gene, J gene, clone size, V gene, CDR3 protein, CDR3 DNA. D genes are given only for firm matches. Not all rows give a size; the values are once, few, many and, for expanded clones, a class.

>.|TRBJ1-1|.|TRBV2
CASRPVWGMNTEAFF
TGTGCCAGCAGGCCCGTGTGGGGAATGAACACTGAAGCTTTCTTT
>.|TRBJ2-7|.|TRBV5-6
CASSLELSYEQYF
TGTGCCAGCAGCTTGGAGCTCTCCTACGAGCAGTACTTC
>.|TRBJ2-7|.|TRBV11-1
CASSLGASYEQYF
TGTGCCAGCAGCCTCGGGGCTAGCTACGAGCAGTACTTC
>TRBD1|TRBJ2-5|.|TRBV7-7
CASSLEQGIRETQYF
TGTGCCAGCAGCTTAGAACAGGGGATTAGAGAGACCCAGTACTTC
>.|TRBJ1-4|.|TRBV6-5
CASSTQDTTEKLFF
TGTGCCAGCAGTACACAGGATACAACTGAAAAACTGTTTTTT
>.|TRBJ1-3|.|TRBV14
CASSQGVALRNTIYF
TGTGCCAGCAGCCAAGGTGTCGCCCTTCGAAACACCATATATTTT
>.|TRBJ1-1|.|TRBV30
CAWKDTGIGEAFF
TGTGCCTGGAAAGACACAGGAATTGGAGAAGCTTTCTTT
>.|TRBJ1-2|once|TRBV4-1
CASSQPLDRQNYGYTF
TGCGCCAGCAGCCAACCCCTTGACAGACAAAACTATGGCTACACCTTC
>TRBD1|TRBJ1-4|.|TRBV23-1
CASSQSAGTGGLSNEKLFF
TGCGCCAGCAGTCAATCGGCGGGGACAGGGGGCTTATCTAATGAAAAACTGTTTTTT
>.|TRBJ1-2|.|TRBV5-6
CASSLGQVYLGYTF
TGTGCCAGCAGCTTGGGACAGGTATACCTTGGCTACACCTTC
>.|TRBJ1-2|.|TRBV19
CASSVPGGGPGYTF
TGTGCCAGTAGTGTTCCGGGGGGAGGGCCTGGCTACACCTTC
>.|TRBJ1-2|.|TRBV3-1/TRBV3-2
CASSLRAAANYGYTF
TGTGCCAGCAGCCTTAGAGCAGCAGCTAACTATGGCTACACCTTC
>.|TRBJ2-7|.|TRBV6-1
CASSDPASYEQYF
TGTGCCAGCAGTGATCCGGCCTCCTACGAGCAGTACTTC
>.|TRBJ1-2|.|TRBV4-2
CASSQDSLANYGYTF
TGTGCCAGCAGCCAAGATAGTCTCGCCAACTATGGCTACACCTTC
>.|TRBJ1-6|few|TRBV2
CASSLGRTNSPLHF
TGTGCCAGCAGTCTAGGACGGACGAATTCACCCCTCCACTTT
>TRBD1|TRBJ2-7|.|TRBV19
CASSIGTGLGLQQYF
TGTGCCAGTAGTATCGGGACAGGGTTGGGACTGCAGCAGTACTTC
>.|TRBJ2-7|.|TRBV3-1/TRBV3-2
CASSQIGQGGSYEQYF
TGTGCCAGCAGCCAAATAGGGCAGGGAGGTTCCTACGAGCAGTACTTC
>.|TRBJ2-5|.|TRBV30
CAWSIMRETQYF
TGTGCCTGGAGTATTATGAGAGAGACCCAGTACTTC
>.|TRBJ2-6|.|TRBV5-1
CASSGSLSGANVLTF
TGCGCCAGCTCGGGGAGCCTCTCTGGGGCCAACGTCCTGACTTTC
>.|TRBJ2-5|.|TRBV7-2
CASSLGVRETQYF
TGTGCCAGCAGCTTAGGGGTCCGGGAGACCCAGTACTTC
>TRBD1|TRBJ1-1|.|TRBV5-1
CASSSPGQGLNTEAFF
TGCGCCAGCAGCTCCCCCGGACAGGGTTTGAACACTGAAGCTTTCTTT
>TRBD2|TRBJ2-1|once|TRBV18
CASSLGLESNEQFF
TGTGCCAGCTCACTAGGACTAGAATCGAATGAGCAGTTCTTC
>.|TRBJ1-1|.|TRBV7-2
CASSPAISVTEAFF
TGTGCCAGCAGCCCGGCCATATCCGTTACTGAAGCTTTCTTT
>.|TRBJ1-5|once|TRBV4-1
CASSQAGVSQPQHF
TGCGCCAGCAGCCAGGCGGGGGTTAGTCAGCCCCAGCATTTT
>TRBD1|TRBJ2-5|.|TRBV19
CASVDRGQETQYF
TGTGCCAGTGTCGACAGGGGCCAAGAGACCCAGTACTTC
>.|TRBJ1-2|.|TRBV6-5
CASSYEGHGYTF
TGTGCCAGCAGTTACGAGGGGCACGGCTACACCTTC
>TRBD1|TRBJ1-1|.|TRBV3-1/TRBV3-2
CASRLVQGAEAFF
TGTGCCAGCAGACTAGTACAGGGGGCCGAAGCTTTCTTT
>.|TRBJ2-7|.|TRBV4-2
CASSLGASSEEQYF
TGTGCCAGCTCCCTCGGGGCGTCCTCCGAGGAGCAGTACTTC
>.|TRBJ2-2|.|TRBV30
CAWSVLQGGPGELFF
TGTGCCTGGAGTGTACTACAGGGGGGGCCCGGGGAGCTGTTTTTT
>.|TRBJ1-5|.|TRBV24-1
CATSDPRVPNQPQHF
TGTGCCACCAGTGACCCCAGGGTCCCCAATCAGCCCCAGCATTTT
>TRBD1|TRBJ1-2|few|TRBV5-5
CASSYWDSYGYTF
TGTGCCAGCAGCTATTGGGACAGCTATGGCTACACCTTC
>TRBD1|TRBJ2-2|.|TRBV7-6
CASSRETGGNGELFF
TGTGCCAGCAGCCGCGAGACAGGGGGGAACGGGGAGCTGTTTTTT
>.|TRBJ1-4|.|TRBV19
CASGQGFGVPNEKLFF
TGTGCCAGTGGTCAGGGATTCGGAGTCCCTAATGAAAAACTGTTTTTT
>TRBD2|TRBJ2-1|.|TRBV5-1
CASSLVGLADYNEQFF
TGCGCCAGCAGCTTGGTGGGACTAGCGGACTACAATGAGCAGTTCTTC
>.|TRBJ1-2|.|TRBV4-2
CASSQGTGYGYTF
TGTGCCAGCAGCCAAGGGACCGGCTATGGCTACACCTTC
>.|TRBJ1-1|.|TRBV11-2
CASSLDLDLNTEAFF
TGTGCCAGCAGCTTAGATTTGGATCTGAACACTGAAGCTTTCTTT
>.|TRBJ2-7|few|TRBV11-3
CASSLGSNEQYF
TGTGCCAGCAGCTTAGGTAGCAACGAGCAGTACTTC
>.|TRBJ1-5|.|TRBV19
CASKSRTDYSNQPQHF
TGTGCCAGTAAGAGTCGGACCGATTATAGCAATCAGCCCCAGCATTTT
>.|TRBJ1-1|.|TRBV19
CASSLRESPTTEAFF
TGTGCCAGTAGTCTAAGGGAGAGTCCAACCACTGAAGCTTTCTTT
>TRBD1|TRBJ1-1|.|TRBV11-1
CASSFGTGSGNTEAFF
TGTGCCAGCAGCTTTGGGACAGGGTCTGGGAACACTGAAGCTTTCTTT
>.|TRBJ2-2|.|TRBV9
CASSADAGVTGELFF
TGTGCCAGCAGCGCAGACGCAGGGGTCACCGGGGAGCTGTTTTTT